Listed below are T cell receptor beta chains from one sample, sequenced in a study of identical twins. Using its own MiXCR run on the 5' RACE reads, TCRdb lists one record per CDR3 protein. The sample has nearly 200,000 distinct CDR3 sequences, more than 15% seen once; the top ten hold 40%. The sample was also reused in another study, on T cells expressing NK-cell markers.

Sequenced material: CD8+ T cells sorted from blood. These receptors were obtained from a woman younger than 35 in good health. CDR3s include the opening cysteine and the closing phenylalanine or tryptophan. Each record gives: D gene, clone size, J gene, V gene, CDR3 protein, CDR3 DNA. D genes are given only for firm matches. A row's size may be missing; if present it is once, few, many or a size class.

d_gene: TRBD2
abundance: .
j_gene: TRBJ2-2
v_gene: TRBV20-1
CDR3aa: CSATAGGPRYTGELFF
CDR3nt: TGCAGTGCTACCGCGGGAGGGCCGCGGTACACCGGGGAGCTGTTTTTT

d_gene: .
abundance: .
j_gene: TRBJ1-1
v_gene: TRBV4-1
CDR3aa: CASSYPGRPEAFF
CDR3nt: TGCGCCAGCAGCTACCCGGGACGACCTGAAGCTTTCTTT

d_gene: TRBD2
abundance: .
j_gene: TRBJ2-2
v_gene: TRBV20-1
CDR3aa: CSARHEREGRGGELFF
CDR3nt: TGCAGTGCTAGACATGAGCGGGAGGGCCGCGGCGGGGAGCTGTTTTTT

d_gene: TRBD2
abundance: few
j_gene: TRBJ2-7
v_gene: TRBV5-6
CDR3aa: CASSPSGLLAEQYF
CDR3nt: TGTGCCAGCAGCCCTAGCGGGCTTCTCGCCGAGCAGTACTTC

d_gene: .
abundance: .
j_gene: TRBJ2-7
v_gene: TRBV29-1
CDR3aa: CSVGKGLYEQYF
CDR3nt: TGCAGCGTTGGTAAAGGACTATACGAGCAGTACTTC

d_gene: TRBD2
abundance: .
j_gene: TRBJ2-1
v_gene: TRBV11-2
CDR3aa: CASWREGDGTYNEQFF
CDR3nt: TGTGCCAGCTGGCGGGAGGGAGACGGAACCTACAATGAGCAGTTCTTC

d_gene: .
abundance: .
j_gene: TRBJ2-4
v_gene: TRBV12-3/TRBV12-4
CDR3aa: CASSSELAKNIQYF
CDR3nt: TGTGCCAGCAGCTCGGAACTAGCCAAAAACATTCAGTACTTC

d_gene: .
abundance: .
j_gene: TRBJ2-5
v_gene: TRBV10-2
CDR3aa: CASSPRRVVTQYF
CDR3nt: TGCGCCAGCAGCCCCCGGAGGGTGGTGACCCAGTACTTC

d_gene: .
abundance: many
j_gene: TRBJ2-7
v_gene: TRBV7-2
CDR3aa: CASGGGSYEQYF
CDR3nt: TGTGCCAGCGGGGGCGGGAGCTACGAGCAGTACTTC

d_gene: .
abundance: few
j_gene: TRBJ1-3
v_gene: TRBV12-3/TRBV12-4
CDR3aa: CASRDWGRSGNTIYF
CDR3nt: TGTGCCAGCAGGGATTGGGGCCGCTCTGGAAACACCATATATTTT